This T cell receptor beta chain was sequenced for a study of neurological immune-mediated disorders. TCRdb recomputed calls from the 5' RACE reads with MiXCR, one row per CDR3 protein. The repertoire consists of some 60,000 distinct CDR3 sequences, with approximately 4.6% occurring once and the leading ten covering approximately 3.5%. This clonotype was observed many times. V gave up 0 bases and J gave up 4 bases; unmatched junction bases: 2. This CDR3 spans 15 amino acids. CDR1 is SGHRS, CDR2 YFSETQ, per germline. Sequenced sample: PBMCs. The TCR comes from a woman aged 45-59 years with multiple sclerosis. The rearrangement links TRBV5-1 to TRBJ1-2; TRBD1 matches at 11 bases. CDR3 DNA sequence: TGCGCCAGCAGCTTGGACGGACAGGGGGCCTATGGCTACACCTTC. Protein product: CASSLDGQGAYGYTF.